This TCR beta chain appears in the sequencing data of a study of identifying expanded T cells in peripheral blood. Assay: immunoSEQ multiplex PCR; the TCRdb copy retains only in-frame clones and omits some. This sample yields 65,000 to 95,000 clones, of which 84% are seen a single time; 15% to 20% belongs to the top ten. Notes on the study in general: Across healthy donors, higher total template counts meant significantly greater roughly 2-week count variance. About 1.2 clones differed between technical replicates, versus approximately 17 and 20 over time.

As concerns this clone: Its specificity is unknown.

Healthy donors had no documented immune events, such as infections, while sampled. The CDR3 consists of 18 residues. The V end lost 1 base, the J end lost 1 base, and 17 bases lay between the germline ends. CDR1 is MNHEY, CDR2 SMNVEV, per germline (reference sequence). This chain connects TRBV27 to TRBJ1-5; the D is unclear. This TCR came from a person aged 18 to 75 in good health. Specimen: blood. The CDR3 region has the DNA TGTGCCAGCAGTTTATGGGGATTTAAGGAAGTGAGCAATCAGCCCCAGCATTTT. Translation: CASSLWGFKEVSNQPQHF.